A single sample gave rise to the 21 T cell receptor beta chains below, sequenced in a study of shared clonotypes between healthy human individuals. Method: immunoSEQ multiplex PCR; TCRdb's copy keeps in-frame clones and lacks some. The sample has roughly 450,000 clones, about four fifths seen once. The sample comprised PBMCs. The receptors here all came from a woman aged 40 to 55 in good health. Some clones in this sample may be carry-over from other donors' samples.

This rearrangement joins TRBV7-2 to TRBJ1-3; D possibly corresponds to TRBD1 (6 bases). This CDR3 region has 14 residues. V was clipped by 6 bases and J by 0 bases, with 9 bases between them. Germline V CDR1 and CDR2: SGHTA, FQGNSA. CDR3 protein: CASRQGTSGNTIYF. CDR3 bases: TGTGCCAGCAGACAGGGAACCTCTGGAAACACCATATATTTT.

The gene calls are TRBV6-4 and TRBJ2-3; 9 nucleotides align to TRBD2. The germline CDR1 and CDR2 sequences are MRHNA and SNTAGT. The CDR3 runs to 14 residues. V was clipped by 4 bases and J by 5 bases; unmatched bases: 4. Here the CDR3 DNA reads TGTGCCAGCAGTGTAGCGGGAGAGGAAGATACGCAGTATTTT. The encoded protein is CASSVAGEEDTQYF.

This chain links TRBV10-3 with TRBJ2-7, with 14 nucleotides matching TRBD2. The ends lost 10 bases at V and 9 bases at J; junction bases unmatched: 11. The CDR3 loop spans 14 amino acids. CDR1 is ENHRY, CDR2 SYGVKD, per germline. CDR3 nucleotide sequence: TGTGCCACAAACCCGGGACTAGCGGGAGCGGTGCAGTACTTC. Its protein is CATNPGLAGAVQYF.

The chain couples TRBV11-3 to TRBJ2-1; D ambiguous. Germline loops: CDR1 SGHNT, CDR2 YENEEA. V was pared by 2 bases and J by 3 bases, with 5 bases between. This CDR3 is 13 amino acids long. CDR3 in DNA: TGTGCCAGCAGCTTAAACAGCTACAATGAGCAGTTCTTC. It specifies CASSLNSYNEQFF.

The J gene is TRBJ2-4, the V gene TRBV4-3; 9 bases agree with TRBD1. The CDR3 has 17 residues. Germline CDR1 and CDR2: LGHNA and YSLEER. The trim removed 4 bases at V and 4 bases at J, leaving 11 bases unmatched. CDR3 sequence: CASSPRGTGFEKNIQYF. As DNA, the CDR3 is TGCGCCAGCAGCCCCCGAGGGACAGGGTTTGAGAAAAACATTCAGTACTTC.

Written as DNA, the CDR3 is TGTGCCAGCAGTTACTCGAACCTAGCGGGAGGTGTCGGGCAGTTCTTC. Translating gives CASSYSNLAGGVGQFF. V usage is TRBV6-5 and J usage is TRBJ2-1; 11 nucleotides align to TRBD2. Per the germline V gene, CDR1 is MNHEY and CDR2 is SVGAGI. CDR3 length equals 16 residues. Trimming took 0 bases from V and 12 from J; bases not matched to a gene: 10.

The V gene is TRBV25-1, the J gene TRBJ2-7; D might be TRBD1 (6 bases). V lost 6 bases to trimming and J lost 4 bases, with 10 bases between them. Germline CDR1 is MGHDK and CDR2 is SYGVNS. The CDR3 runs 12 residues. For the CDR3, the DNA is TGTGCCAGCAGGGGGGACATTTACGAGCAGTACTTC. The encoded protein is CASRGDIYEQYF.

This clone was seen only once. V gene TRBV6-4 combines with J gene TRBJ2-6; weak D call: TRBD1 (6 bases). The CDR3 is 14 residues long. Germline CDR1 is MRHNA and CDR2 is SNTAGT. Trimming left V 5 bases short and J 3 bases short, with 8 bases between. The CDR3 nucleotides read TGTGCCAGCAGTAAGGACAGTGGGGCCAACGTCCTGACTTTC. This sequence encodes CASSKDSGANVLTF.

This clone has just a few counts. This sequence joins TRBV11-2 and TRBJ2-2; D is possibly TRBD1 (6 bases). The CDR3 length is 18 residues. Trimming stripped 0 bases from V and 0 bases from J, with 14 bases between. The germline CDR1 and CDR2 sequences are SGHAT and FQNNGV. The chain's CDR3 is CASSLEPGQPANTGELFF. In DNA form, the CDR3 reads TGTGCCAGCAGCTTAGAGCCCGGACAGCCCGCGAACACCGGGGAGCTGTTTTTT.

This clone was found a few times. CDR3 coding DNA: TGTGCCAGCACTAGAGCAGGTCGGGACTATGGCTACACCTTC. This gives the protein CASTRAGRDYGYTF. The gene calls are TRBV27 and TRBJ1-2; D remains ambiguous. This CDR3 is 14 amino acids long. V lost 7 bases and J 3 bases, leaving 15 bases between the germline ends. Looked up from germline, CDR1 is MNHEY and CDR2 is SMNVEV (reference sequence).

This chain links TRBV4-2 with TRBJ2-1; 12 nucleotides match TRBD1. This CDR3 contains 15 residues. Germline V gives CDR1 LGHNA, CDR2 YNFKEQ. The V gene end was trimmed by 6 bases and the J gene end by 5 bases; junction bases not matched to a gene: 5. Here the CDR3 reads CASSRDRGLNNEQFF. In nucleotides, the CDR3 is TGTGCCAGCAGTCGGGACAGGGGGCTTAACAATGAGCAGTTCTTC.

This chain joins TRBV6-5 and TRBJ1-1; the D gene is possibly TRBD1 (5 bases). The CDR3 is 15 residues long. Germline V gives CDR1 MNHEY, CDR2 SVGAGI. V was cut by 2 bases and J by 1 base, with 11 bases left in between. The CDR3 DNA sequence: TGTGCCAGCAGTTACAGTGGGACGGGGAACACTGAAGCTTTCTTT. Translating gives CASSYSGTGNTEAFF.

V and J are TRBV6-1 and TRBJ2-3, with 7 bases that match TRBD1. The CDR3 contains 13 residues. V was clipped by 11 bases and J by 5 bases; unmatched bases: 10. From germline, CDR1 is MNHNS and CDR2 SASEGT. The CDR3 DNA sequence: TGTGCCTCTCTCCGGGCAGGGGGAGATACGCAGTATTTT. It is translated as CASLRAGGDTQYF.

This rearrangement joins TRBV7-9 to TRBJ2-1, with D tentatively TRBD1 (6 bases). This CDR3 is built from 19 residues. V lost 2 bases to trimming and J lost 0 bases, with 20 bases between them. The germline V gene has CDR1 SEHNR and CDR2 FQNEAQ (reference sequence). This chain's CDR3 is CASSLSAGVYQSSYNEQFF. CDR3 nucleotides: TGTGCCAGCAGCTTAAGCGCAGGGGTCTATCAAAGCTCCTACAATGAGCAGTTCTTC.

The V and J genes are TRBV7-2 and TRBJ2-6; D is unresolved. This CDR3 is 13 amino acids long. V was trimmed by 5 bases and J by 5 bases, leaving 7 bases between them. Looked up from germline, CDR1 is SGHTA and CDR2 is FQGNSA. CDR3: CASSNLWANVLTF. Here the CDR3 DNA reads TGTGCCAGCAGCAACCTATGGGCCAACGTCCTGACTTTC. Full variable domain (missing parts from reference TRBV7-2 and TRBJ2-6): GAGVSQSPSNKVTEKGKDVELRCDPISGHTALYWYRQSLGQGLEFLIYFQGNSAPDKSGLPSDRFSAERTGGSVSTLTIQRTQQEDSAVYLCASSNLWANVLTFGAGSRLTVL.

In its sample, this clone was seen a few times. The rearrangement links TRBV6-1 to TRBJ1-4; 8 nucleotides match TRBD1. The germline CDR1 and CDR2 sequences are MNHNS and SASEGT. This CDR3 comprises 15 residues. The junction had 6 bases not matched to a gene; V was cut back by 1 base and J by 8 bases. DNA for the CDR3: TGTGCCAGCAGTGAAGGACAGGGGAGAGGGGAAAAACTGTTTTTT. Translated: CASSEGQGRGEKLFF.

The CDR3 loop reads CASSLWGKETQYF. The DNA of the CDR3 is TGTGCCAGCAGCTTGTGGGGTAAAGAGACCCAGTACTTC. This chain links TRBV5-4 with TRBJ2-5; D gene uncertain. The CDR3 totals 13 residues. The germline gives CDR1 SGHNT, CDR2 YYREEE (reference sequence). Trimming took off 1 base at V and 3 bases at J, with 7 bases between the two ends.

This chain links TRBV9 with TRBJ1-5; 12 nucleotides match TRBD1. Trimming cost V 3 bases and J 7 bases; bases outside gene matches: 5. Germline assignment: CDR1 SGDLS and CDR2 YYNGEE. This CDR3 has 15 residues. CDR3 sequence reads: CASSDGTGGWQPQHF. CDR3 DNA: TGTGCCAGCAGCGACGGGACAGGGGGCTGGCAGCCCCAGCATTTT.

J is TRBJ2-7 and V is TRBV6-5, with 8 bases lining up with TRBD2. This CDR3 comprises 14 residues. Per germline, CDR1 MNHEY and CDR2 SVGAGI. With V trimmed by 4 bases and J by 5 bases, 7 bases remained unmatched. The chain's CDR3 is CASSLLAESHEQYF. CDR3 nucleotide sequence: TGTGCCAGCAGTTTACTAGCGGAGTCCCACGAGCAGTACTTC.

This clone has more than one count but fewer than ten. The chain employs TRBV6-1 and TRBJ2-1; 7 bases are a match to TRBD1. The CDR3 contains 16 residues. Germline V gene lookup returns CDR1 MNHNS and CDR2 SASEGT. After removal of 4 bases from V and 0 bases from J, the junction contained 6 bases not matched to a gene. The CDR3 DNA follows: TGTGCCAGCAGTGCACAGTCAGGGGGCTCCTACAATGAGCAGTTCTTC. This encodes CASSAQSGGSYNEQFF.

Here the CDR3 reads CASSPGLESLEQYF. CDR3 DNA: TGCGCCAGCAGCCCCGGACTAGAATCTCTCGAGCAGTACTTC. J is TRBJ2-7 and V is TRBV5-1; 7 bases are a match to TRBD2. Germline trimming cut 4 bases from V and 6 bases from J; bases unmatched to any gene: 10. CDR3 length: 14 amino acids. Germline-derived CDR1 and CDR2 are SGHRS and YFSETQ.